This T cell receptor beta chain was found in a study of blood T cells in healthy people across ages. On this clonotype itself: Its antigen is still unknown.

Study-wide points: The study found more naive CD4+ cells and higher diversity in long-lived than aged donors. Per million T cells, TCR beta diversity dropped about linearly as age rose.

The CDR3 has 13 residues. The V end lost 6 bases, the J end lost 3 bases, and 12 bases lay between the germline ends. CDR1 and CDR2 from the germline V gene are MNHNS and SASEGT. A J-beta primer mix and a sample-barcoded 5' primer were used in a second PCR of about 6 to 12 cycles. The study obtained at least 3 million CDR3-containing paired-end reads from every sample. MiXCR, run by TCRdb on the 5' RACE reads, gives a single entry per CDR3 protein. The table lists under 750,000 distinct CDR3 sequences, around 48% of them singletons, with just under 25% in the top ten. Sequenced: blood. The chain employs TRBV6-1 and TRBJ2-7; perhaps TRBD1 as D (6 bases). The TCR comes from a man of 80 years or more in good health. The CDR3 protein is CASRVGQNYEQYF. The CDR3 DNA reads TGTGCCAGCAGGGTCGGACAGAACTACGAGCAGTACTTC.